This TCR beta chain emerged from a study of T cells after yellow fever vaccination (dated by TCRdb to the late 2010s). Background on the whole study: The SMART-Seq v4 Ultra Low Input RNA kit was used to prepare libraries from fractions with low cell numbers. To track T-cell clones before and after primary and booster YFV17D yellow fever vaccination, bulk TCR alpha and beta repertoires were sequenced longitudinally. Two healthy male donors, one aged 18 to 30 and one aged 30 to 40 years, were included in the cohort. Bulk PBMC replicates and cell subsets were isolated from blood drawn at multiple timepoints before and after both primary and secondary immunization.

The treatment or condition label on this specimen signifies: live attenuated yellow fever vaccine strain. At each blood-draw timepoint, two biological replicates of bulk PBMCs were obtained. PBMCs were isolated from peripheral blood using a standard Ficoll-Paque protocol. TriZol was used to extract RNA from bulk PBMCs, CD4 and CD8 fractions, and dextramer-positive and dextramer-negative fractions. General conclusions and limits of the study: FACS-sorted repertoires could contain abundant contaminating clonotypes from the bulk population, so computational filtering was required. Compared with the primary T-cell response, the secondary T-cell response was weaker but faster, peaking on day 5 rather than day 15. Most clones expanded after primary vaccination (around 96% of CD4 and 88% of CD8) were re-detected after the booster, suggesting that broad memory maintenance occurred. A small share of clonotypes occurred in both CD4 and CD8 compartments, likely arising from convergent recombination. Because only a couple of donors were included in the study, the extent to which the findings can be generalized is limited.

This clonotype was seen just once. Which antigen it targets is not known. No per-base quality is available; no much larger clone lies one base away. Synthesis of TCR cDNA relied on 5'RACE template switching, a step that introduced a universal primer site along with unique molecular identifiers. Priming of cDNA synthesis was performed from both the TCR alpha and TCR beta constant segments. Two PCR steps were used to amplify libraries, with sample barcodes and sequencing adapters being added in the second step. Libraries were sequenced on Illumina HiSeq 2500 (2x100 bp) or NovaSeq (2x150 bp). The original pipeline was this. MIGEC handled demultiplexing of reads and collapsing into UMI consensus sequences, while MiXCR performed V(D)J alignment. Clonotypes responding to the vaccine were identified with edgeR on replicate PBMC samples, with the criteria of FDR below 0.01 and a log2 fold change above 5 up to day 15. Bulk clonotypes were assigned CD4 or CD8 identity according to which sequenced CD4 or CD8 repertoire held them at higher abundance. In TCRdb, the public reads were trimmed at Q25 with fastp and aligned with MiXCR, with productive beta chains retained. When rows share a CDR3 protein, they turn into one entry using the most common DNA and genes. The V and J calls were not made by the authors but by TCRdb's processing. This sample gives hundreds of thousands of distinct CDR3 sequences in total; 15% to 20% of them show up just once. The ten largest account for around an eighth of the sample.

Here V drops 6 bases and J drops 0 bases, and the junction holds 7 bases not matched to any gene. Looking up the germline V gene (reference sequence) yields CDR1 DFQATT and CDR2 SNEGSKA. The CDR3 goes from the cysteine to the phenylalanine over 16 residues. Only CDR3 DNA remains: 48 bases, in frame from the first base. The source was PBMCs, collected 15 days after the yellow fever booster vaccination. The source of this sequence is a man aged 30-40 years who received the YFV17D yellow fever vaccine. The V gene is TRBV20-1 and the J gene is TRBJ2-3; 12 of the junction bases match TRBD2. For the CDR3, the sequence is CSAARTSGTSTDTQYF. The bases read TGCAGTGCGGCTCGGACTAGCGGGACTAGCACAGATACGCAGTATTTT.